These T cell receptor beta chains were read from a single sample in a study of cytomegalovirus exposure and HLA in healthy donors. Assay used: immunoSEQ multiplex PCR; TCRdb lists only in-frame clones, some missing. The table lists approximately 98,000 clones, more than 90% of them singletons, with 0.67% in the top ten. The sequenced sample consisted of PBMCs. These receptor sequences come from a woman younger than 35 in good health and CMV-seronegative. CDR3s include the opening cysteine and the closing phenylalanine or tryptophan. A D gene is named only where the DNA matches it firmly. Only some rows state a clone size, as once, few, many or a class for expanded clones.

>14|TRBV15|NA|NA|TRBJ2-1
CATRGEISYNEQFF
TGTGCCACCAGGGGAGAGATCTCCTACAATGAGCAGTTCTTC
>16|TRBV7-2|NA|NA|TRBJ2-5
CASSLEPGGIGETQYF
TGTGCCAGCAGCTTAGAGCCAGGGGGGATTGGGGAGACCCAGTACTTC
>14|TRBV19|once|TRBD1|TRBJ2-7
CASSIKQGAYEQYF
TGTGCCAGTAGTATAAAACAGGGGGCCTACGAGCAGTACTTC
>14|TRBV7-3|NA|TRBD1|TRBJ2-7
CASSEGQGMIEQYF
TGTGCCAGCAGCGAGGGACAGGGCATGATCGAGCAGTACTTC
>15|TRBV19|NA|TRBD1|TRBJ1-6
CASSRGTASNSPLHF
TGTGCCAGTAGTAGGGGGACAGCGTCTAATTCACCCCTCCACTTT
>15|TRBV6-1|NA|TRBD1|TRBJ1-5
CASSSEGAGNQPQHF
TGTGCCAGCAGCTCTGAGGGGGCTGGGAATCAGCCCCAGCATTTT
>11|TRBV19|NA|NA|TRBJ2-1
CASSFGTGEFF
TGTGCCAGTAGTTTCGGTACAGGAGAGTTCTTC
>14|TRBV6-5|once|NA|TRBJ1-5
CASSYSQGFQPQHF
TGTGCCAGCAGTTACTCCCAGGGCTTTCAGCCCCAGCATTTT
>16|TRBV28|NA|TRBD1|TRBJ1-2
CASSLVTGSIGYGYTF
TGTGCCAGCAGTTTGGTGACAGGGAGCATAGGCTATGGCTACACCTTC
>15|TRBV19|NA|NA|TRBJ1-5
CASSMEGNSNQPQHF
TGTGCCAGTAGTATGGAGGGAAATAGCAATCAGCCCCAGCATTTT
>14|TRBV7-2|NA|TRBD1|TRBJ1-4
CASSNGQGGEKLFF
TGTGCCAGCAGCAATGGACAGGGGGGGGAAAAACTGTTTTTT
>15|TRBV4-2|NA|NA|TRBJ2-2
CASSQDRQGAGELFF
TGTGCCAGCAGCCAAGATAGACAAGGGGCCGGGGAGCTGTTTTTT
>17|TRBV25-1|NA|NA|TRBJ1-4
CASSEFGGLTSGEKLFF
TGTGCCAGCAGTGAATTTGGGGGACTGACGAGCGGTGAAAAACTGTTTTTT
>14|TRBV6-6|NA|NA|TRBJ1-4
CASSYSDTREKLFF
TGTGCCAGCAGTTACTCAGATACGAGGGAAAAACTGTTTTTT
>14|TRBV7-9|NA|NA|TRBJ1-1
CASSPALGVSEAFF
TGTGCCAGCAGCCCAGCCTTAGGGGTTAGTGAAGCTTTCTTT
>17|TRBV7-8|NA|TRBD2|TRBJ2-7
CASSLPARDYPSYEQYF
TGTGCCAGCAGCTTACCAGCCCGGGACTACCCCTCCTACGAGCAGTACTTC
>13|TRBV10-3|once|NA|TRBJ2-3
CAISEPPVITQYF
TGTGCCATCAGTGAGCCCCCTGTTATTACGCAGTATTTT
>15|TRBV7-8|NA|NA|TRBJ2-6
CASSAGTTGANVLTF
TGTGCCAGCAGCGCCGGGACAACTGGGGCCAACGTCCTGACTTTC
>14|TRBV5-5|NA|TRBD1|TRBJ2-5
CASSFQGAKETQYF
TGTGCCAGCAGCTTTCAGGGGGCTAAGGAGACCCAGTACTTC
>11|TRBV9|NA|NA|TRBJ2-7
CASSGGNEQYF
TGTGCCAGCAGCGGAGGGAACGAGCAGTACTTC
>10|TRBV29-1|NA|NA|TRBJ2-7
CSVTGNEQYF
TGCAGCGTAACGGGGAACGAGCAGTACTTC
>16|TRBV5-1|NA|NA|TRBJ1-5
CASSLAPGNSNQPQHF
TGCGCCAGCAGCTTGGCCCCAGGGAATAGCAATCAGCCCCAGCATTTT